The 2 T cell receptor beta chains below were found in one sample sequenced in a study of TET2 disruption in CD19-targeted CAR T cells. These receptors' targets are unknown. Indicated treatment: autologous CTL019 cells: CD19 CAR with 4-1BB and CD3 zeta domains. Only in-frame clones appear in the TCRdb table, and some are missing; sequencing was by immunoSEQ multiplex PCR. Recorded for this sample: 25,000 or so clones. This material consisted of CD8- CAR+ T cells sorted from cultured blood T cells, taken for CD19 CAR T cell therapy. Subset given: CD8-negative CAR-positive T cells from the infusion product. Source of these receptors: a man between 65 and 85 years old with chronic lymphocytic leukemia.

As regards this clone: The read stops 3 residues short of the end of the CDR3; the missing end is completed from the germline J gene. The genes are TRBV7-9 and TRBJ2-7; 7 bases fit TRBD1. Germline V gene sequence: CDR1 SEHNR, CDR2 FQNEAQ (reference sequence). V trimming: 5 bases; J trimming: 3 bases; junction bases outside the gene matches: 7. This CDR3 has 14 residues. The covered CDR3 bases are TGTGCCAGCAGCCCAAGACAGGGACACTACGAG. It is translated as CASSPRQGHYE. The entire CDR3 protein is CASSPRQGHYEQYF. Together with reference TRBV7-9 and TRBJ2-7, the CDR3 gives the full variable domain: DTGVSQNPRHKITKRGQNVTFRCDPISEHNRLYWYRQTLGQGPEFLTYFQNEAQLEKSRLLSDRFSAERPKGSFSTLEIQRTEQGDSAMYLCASSPRQGHYEQYFGPGTRLTVT.

With respect to this clone: Read coverage stops 3 residues before the CDR3 terminus; the germline J gene supplies the remainder. The chain employs TRBV7-8 and TRBJ2-7, with 7 nucleotides matching TRBD2. The CDR3 consists of 13 residues. Unmatched junction bases numbered 5, after V lost 3 bases and J lost 6 bases. From germline, CDR1 is SGHVS and CDR2 FQNEAQ. CDR3 DNA (partial): TGTGCCAGCAGCTTCGGCAGGGAGGGCGAG. This encodes CASSFGREGE. The CDR3 in its entirety is CASSFGREGEQYF.